These T cell receptor beta chains were read from a single sample in a study of T-cell memory formation after mild COVID-19. TCRdb re-analysed the 5' RACE reads in MiXCR, keeping a single row per CDR3 protein. This sample has hundreds of thousands of distinct CDR3 sequences; more than 15% occur once, and the top ten carry about 11%. Sequences were obtained from PBMCs or a T cell subset sorted from them (not recorded which). These receptors were collected from an adult woman who had mild COVID-19 (a few samples of this study predate the infection). Cell type and time point are not known. Each CDR3 is given with its conserved first and last residue. Each record gives: CDR3 length, J gene, D gene, clone size, V gene, CDR3 protein, CDR3 DNA. A D gene is named only where the DNA matches it firmly. The listing skips clone size in some rows; elsewhere it reads once, few, many or a size class.

18 | TRBJ2-7 | NA | NA | TRBV27 | CASSLGAPGQLPLVEQYF | TGTGCCAGCAGTTTGGGTGCCCCCGGACAGCTGCCTTTAGTCGAGCAGTACTTC
11 | TRBJ2-5 | NA | NA | TRBV16 | CASSQRGAQYF | TGTGCCAGCAGCCAGCGAGGGGCCCAGTACTTC
15 | TRBJ2-7 | NA | few | TRBV14 | CASSSRMTASYEQYF | TGTGCCAGCAGCTCAAGAATGACAGCTTCCTACGAGCAGTACTTC
17 | TRBJ2-1 | TRBD2 | NA | TRBV14 | CASSQIPGLAGYGEQFF | TGTGCCAGCAGCCAGATACCGGGACTAGCGGGATATGGTGAGCAGTTCTTC
12 | TRBJ2-5 | TRBD2 | NA | TRBV28 | CASTPGRRVQYF | TGTGCCAGCACCCCCGGGAGGCGTGTCCAGTACTTC
15 | TRBJ1-4 | TRBD1 | few | TRBV4-1 | CASSTEGQPNEKLFF | TGCGCCAGCAGCACTGAGGGACAGCCTAATGAAAAACTGTTTTTT
12 | TRBJ1-1 | NA | NA | TRBV19 | CATASRGTEAFF | TGTGCCACAGCCTCGAGGGGTACTGAAGCTTTCTTT
16 | TRBJ1-1 | NA | few | TRBV19 | CASSVRAAGPHTEAFF | TGTGCCAGTAGTGTGCGAGCCGCCGGGCCCCACACTGAAGCTTTCTTT
15 | TRBJ1-6 | NA | NA | TRBV6-5 | CASRQGVGVSSPLHF | TGTGCCAGCCGACAAGGAGTGGGGGTCAGTTCACCCCTCCACTTT
13 | TRBJ2-7 | TRBD1 | many | TRBV4-3 | CASSRDRGYEQYF | TGCGCCAGCAGCCGGGACAGGGGTTACGAGCAGTACTTC
14 | TRBJ2-7 | TRBD2 | few | TRBV3-1 | CASSLKGGGNEQYF | TGTGCCAGCAGCCTGAAGGGCGGGGGAAACGAGCAGTACTTC
12 | TRBJ2-3 | NA | few | TRBV5-4 | CASSFPSDTQYF | TGTGCCAGCAGCTTTCCCTCAGATACGCAGTATTTT
16 | TRBJ2-2 | TRBD2 | few | TRBV29-1 | CSVEGLAGENTGELFF | TGCAGCGTTGAGGGACTAGCGGGGGAGAACACCGGGGAGCTGTTTTTT
17 | TRBJ2-2 | NA | few | TRBV4-1 | CASSQAGGTTNTGELFF | TGCGCCAGCAGCCAAGCCGGGGGGACAACCAACACCGGGGAGCTGTTTTTT
15 | TRBJ1-4 | NA | NA | TRBV18 | CASSPQARDHEKLFF | TGTGCCAGCTCACCACAGGCCAGGGATCATGAAAAACTGTTTTTT
14 | TRBJ2-7 | NA | NA | TRBV19 | CASSKGSHLTQQYF | TGTGCCAGTAGTAAGGGCAGCCATCTAACCCAGCAGTACTTC
16 | TRBJ2-1 | NA | NA | TRBV24-1 | CATSDLPATSYNEQFF | TGTGCCACCAGTGATTTGCCCGCGACTAGCTACAATGAGCAGTTCTTC
21 | TRBJ2-2 | NA | few | TRBV6-5 | CASSYPLVSQGGRVNTGELFF | TGTGCCAGCAGTTACCCTCTGGTTTCACAGGGTGGTCGAGTGAACACCGGGGAGCTGTTTTTT
15 | TRBJ1-3 | NA | few | TRBV20-1 | CSASLQILSGNTIYF | TGCAGTGCTAGCCTACAGATTCTCTCTGGAAACACCATATATTTT